A selection of T cell receptor beta chains follows, all from one sample in a study of T cells in Graves' hyperthyroidism and ophthalmopathy. TCRdb processed the multiplex PCR reads anew with MiXCR; each CDR3 protein has one entry. The repertoire consists of about 640,000 distinct CDR3 sequences, with roughly 20% occurring once and the leading ten covering 34%. Sample: blood. The receptors were sampled from a man aged 25 to 40 with Graves' ophthalmopathy. The CDR3 runs from the conserved cysteine through the conserved F or W. D genes are given only for firm matches. Only some rows state a clone size, as once, few, many or a class for expanded clones.

J gene: TRBJ2-1; clone size: NA; V gene: TRBV7-2; D gene: NA; CDR3 DNA: TGTGCCAGCAGCCCTTTCACCGGCCAGGACACCTACAATGAGCAGTTCTTC; CDR3 protein: CASSPFTGQDTYNEQFF
J gene: TRBJ1-2; clone size: few; V gene: TRBV7-8; D gene: NA; CDR3 DNA: TGTGCCAGCACCATCGATCTATCTGGCTACACCTTC; CDR3 protein: CASTIDLSGYTF
J gene: TRBJ2-6; clone size: NA; V gene: TRBV5-1; D gene: TRBD2; CDR3 DNA: TGCGCCAGCACCCGGGAGGGTATCTCTGGGGCCAACGTCCTGACTTTC; CDR3 protein: CASTREGISGANVLTF
J gene: TRBJ1-5; clone size: few; V gene: TRBV2; D gene: TRBD1; CDR3 DNA: TGTGCCAGCAGAGGGACAGGGGATAATCAGCCCCAGCATTTT; CDR3 protein: CASRGTGDNQPQHF
J gene: TRBJ2-1; clone size: many; V gene: TRBV3-1; D gene: NA; CDR3 DNA: TGTGCCAGCAGCCGGGGTGTCGATCCCTACAATGAGCAGTTCTTC; CDR3 protein: CASSRGVDPYNEQFF
J gene: TRBJ2-1; clone size: NA; V gene: TRBV7-9; D gene: NA; CDR3 DNA: TGTGCCAGCAGATCTCGGTACAATGAGCAGTTCTTC; CDR3 protein: CASRSRYNEQFF
J gene: TRBJ2-1; clone size: few; V gene: TRBV14; D gene: NA; CDR3 DNA: TGTGCCAGCAGCCAAGAACTCGCAGGGTACCACAATGAGCAGTTCTTC; CDR3 protein: CASSQELAGYHNEQFF
J gene: TRBJ2-3; clone size: few; V gene: TRBV5-1; D gene: NA; CDR3 DNA: TGCGCCAGCAGCTTGGCCAGGGTGGGAGTCAACACAGATACGCAGTATTTT; CDR3 protein: CASSLARVGVNTDTQYF
J gene: TRBJ2-3; clone size: many; V gene: TRBV11-3; D gene: NA; CDR3 DNA: TGTGCCAGCAGCTTCGATGCCCTCACAGATACGCAGTATTTT; CDR3 protein: CASSFDALTDTQYF
J gene: TRBJ1-2; clone size: few; V gene: TRBV20-1; D gene: NA; CDR3 DNA: TGCAGTGCTAGGGAACAGGGAAAAGGCTACACCTTC; CDR3 protein: CSAREQGKGYTF
J gene: TRBJ2-3; clone size: many; V gene: TRBV28; D gene: NA; CDR3 DNA: TGTGCCAGCAGTTTCCGGCGGGACCCCACAGATACGCAGTATTTT; CDR3 protein: CASSFRRDPTDTQYF
J gene: TRBJ2-3; clone size: many; V gene: TRBV28; D gene: NA; CDR3 DNA: TGTGCCAGCAGTTTTTTCACAGATACGCAGTATTTT; CDR3 protein: CASSFFTDTQYF
J gene: TRBJ2-7; clone size: NA; V gene: TRBV18; D gene: TRBD2; CDR3 DNA: TGTGCCAGCTCACCAGATAGACTAGCGGGAGTCTACGAGCAGTACTTC; CDR3 protein: CASSPDRLAGVYEQYF
J gene: TRBJ2-3; clone size: NA; V gene: TRBV27; D gene: TRBD2; CDR3 DNA: TGTGCCAGCAGTTTGTCTGGCGGGAGGGCCATAGATACGCAGTATTTT; CDR3 protein: CASSLSGGRAIDTQYF
J gene: TRBJ1-1; clone size: many; V gene: TRBV5-5; D gene: NA; CDR3 DNA: TGTGCCAGCAGTTTGGTTTCTGGGAACACTGAAGCTTTCTTT; CDR3 protein: CASSLVSGNTEAFF
J gene: TRBJ1-2; clone size: NA; V gene: TRBV6-5; D gene: NA; CDR3 DNA: TGTGCCAGCAGAAAGGACAGCTATGGCTACACCTTC; CDR3 protein: CASRKDSYGYTF
J gene: TRBJ1-4; clone size: many; V gene: TRBV6-1; D gene: NA; CDR3 DNA: TGTGCCAGCAGTCGTCGGGGGGGTGAAAAACTGTTTTTT; CDR3 protein: CASSRRGGEKLFF
J gene: TRBJ1-6; clone size: few; V gene: TRBV6-2/TRBV6-3; D gene: NA; CDR3 DNA: TGTGCCAGCAGGGAACAGGCCTTTGATTCACCCCTCCACTTT; CDR3 protein: CASREQAFDSPLHF
J gene: TRBJ2-3; clone size: few; V gene: TRBV7-8; D gene: TRBD1; CDR3 DNA: TGTGCCAGCAGACGGGGCCGGGACAGATCAACCACAGATACGCAGTATTTT; CDR3 protein: CASRRGRDRSTTDTQYF
J gene: TRBJ1-3; clone size: NA; V gene: TRBV18; D gene: TRBD1; CDR3 DNA: TGTGCCAGCTCACCACCCGTTGGACAGGCTGGAAACACCATATATTTT; CDR3 protein: CASSPPVGQAGNTIYF
J gene: TRBJ2-3; clone size: few; V gene: TRBV27; D gene: TRBD2; CDR3 DNA: TGTGCCAGCAGTTCTTCTAGCGGGAGGACCACAGATACGCAGTATTTT; CDR3 protein: CASSSSSGRTTDTQYF
J gene: TRBJ2-1; clone size: NA; V gene: TRBV11-3; D gene: TRBD2; CDR3 DNA: TGTGCCAGCAGCCCAGCGGGGCGTAATGAGCAGTTCTTC; CDR3 protein: CASSPAGRNEQFF
J gene: TRBJ2-3; clone size: NA; V gene: TRBV19; D gene: TRBD1; CDR3 DNA: TGTGCCAGTAGTATGGGACAGGTGAGAGATACGCAGTATTTT; CDR3 protein: CASSMGQVRDTQYF
J gene: TRBJ2-7; clone size: NA; V gene: TRBV28; D gene: TRBD2; CDR3 DNA: TGTGCCAGCAGTTCCCGGACGGGAGCAGCGGGACGGTTCTCCTACGAGCAGTACTTC; CDR3 protein: CASSSRTGAAGRFSYEQYF
J gene: TRBJ2-1; clone size: NA; V gene: TRBV6-1; D gene: NA; CDR3 DNA: TGTGCCAGCAGTGTTGTCAGCTATGAGCAGTTCTTC; CDR3 protein: CASSVVSYEQFF
J gene: TRBJ1-3; clone size: few; V gene: TRBV29-1; D gene: NA; CDR3 DNA: TGCAGCGTTGTTACAGGGCGCTCTGGAAACACCATATATTTT; CDR3 protein: CSVVTGRSGNTIYF
J gene: TRBJ2-3; clone size: few; V gene: TRBV27; D gene: TRBD2; CDR3 DNA: TGTGCCAGCAGTTCCGATTTCCCGGGAGGCCGCACAGATACGCAGTATTTT; CDR3 protein: CASSSDFPGGRTDTQYF
J gene: TRBJ2-1; clone size: many; V gene: TRBV6-1; D gene: TRBD2; CDR3 DNA: TGTGCCAGCAGGCCTACAGGGGGACTAGCGGGAGGGCGTCTCTACAATGAGCAGTTCTTC; CDR3 protein: CASRPTGGLAGGRLYNEQFF
J gene: TRBJ2-1; clone size: NA; V gene: TRBV5-1; D gene: TRBD2; CDR3 DNA: TGCGCCAGCAGCAGGGGCGGGACTAGCGGGTCCCCCGATGAGCAGTTCTTC; CDR3 protein: CASSRGGTSGSPDEQFF
J gene: TRBJ2-5; clone size: many; V gene: TRBV20-1; D gene: NA; CDR3 DNA: TGCAGTGCTCGCGCCGGGACTCCCCAAGAGACCCAGTACTTC; CDR3 protein: CSARAGTPQETQYF
J gene: TRBJ2-4; clone size: few; V gene: TRBV6-2/TRBV6-3; D gene: NA; CDR3 DNA: TGTGCCAGCAGTTACGAGGGGATGTGGCACATTCAGTACTTC; CDR3 protein: CASSYEGMWHIQYF
J gene: TRBJ1-5; clone size: NA; V gene: TRBV20-1; D gene: TRBD1; CDR3 DNA: TGCAGTGCTAGACCTGGGGACAGGGTGAATCAGCCCCAGCATTTT; CDR3 protein: CSARPGDRVNQPQHF
J gene: TRBJ2-1; clone size: NA; V gene: TRBV14; D gene: TRBD2; CDR3 DNA: TGTGCCAGCAGCCAAGATCTTCGGCTAGCGGGAGTCAATGAGCAGTTCTTC; CDR3 protein: CASSQDLRLAGVNEQFF
J gene: TRBJ2-2; clone size: few; V gene: TRBV19; D gene: TRBD2; CDR3 DNA: TGTGCCAGTTGGACTAGCAGGAACACCGGGGAGCTGTTTTTT; CDR3 protein: CASWTSRNTGELFF
J gene: TRBJ1-1; clone size: NA; V gene: TRBV29-1; D gene: NA; CDR3 DNA: TGCAGCGTTGTTGGGGGACATACCACTGAAGCTTTCTTT; CDR3 protein: CSVVGGHTTEAFF
J gene: TRBJ2-3; clone size: NA; V gene: TRBV5-1; D gene: TRBD1; CDR3 DNA: TGCGCCAGCAGCTTGGAGGGACAGGAGCGAGATACGCAGTATTTT; CDR3 protein: CASSLEGQERDTQYF
J gene: TRBJ1-4; clone size: NA; V gene: TRBV6-2/TRBV6-3; D gene: NA; CDR3 DNA: TGTGCCAGCAGTTACGGAGGGGTGGGTGAAAAACTGTTTTTT; CDR3 protein: CASSYGGVGEKLFF
J gene: TRBJ2-3; clone size: NA; V gene: TRBV15; D gene: NA; CDR3 DNA: TGTGCCACCAGCAGCCTAATCACAGATACGCAGTATTTT; CDR3 protein: CATSSLITDTQYF
J gene: TRBJ1-6; clone size: NA; V gene: TRBV5-1; D gene: NA; CDR3 DNA: TGCGCCAGCAGCCCTCATCAGGACCGGGCTTCACCCCTCCACTTT; CDR3 protein: CASSPHQDRASPLHF
J gene: TRBJ2-1; clone size: many; V gene: TRBV3-1; D gene: TRBD2; CDR3 DNA: TGTGCCAGTCTAGCGGACAATGAGCAGTTCTTC; CDR3 protein: CASLADNEQFF
J gene: TRBJ1-5; clone size: many; V gene: TRBV27; D gene: NA; CDR3 DNA: TGTGCCAGCAGTTTTGGGTCAGGGACCAATCAGCCCCAGCATTTT; CDR3 protein: CASSFGSGTNQPQHF
J gene: TRBJ1-5; clone size: few; V gene: TRBV7-8; D gene: NA; CDR3 DNA: TGTGCCAGCAGCTTAGATGGGGGATGGGCGAAACAGCCCCAGCATTTT; CDR3 protein: CASSLDGGWAKQPQHF
J gene: TRBJ2-2; clone size: few; V gene: TRBV19; D gene: NA; CDR3 DNA: TGTGCCAGTAGTATAGAACTAGCTAGTACCGGGGAGCTGTTTTTT; CDR3 protein: CASSIELASTGELFF
J gene: TRBJ1-2; clone size: NA; V gene: TRBV6-5; D gene: NA; CDR3 DNA: TGTGCCAGCAGTTACTCGAGGCCGGATGCTAACTATGGCTACACCTTC; CDR3 protein: CASSYSRPDANYGYTF
J gene: TRBJ2-3; clone size: once; V gene: TRBV11-1; D gene: TRBD2; CDR3 DNA: TGTGCCAGCAGCCACCCAACTAGCGGGATGGGGGATACGCAGTATTTT; CDR3 protein: CASSHPTSGMGDTQYF
J gene: TRBJ2-3; clone size: few; V gene: TRBV11-2; D gene: NA; CDR3 DNA: TGTGCCAGCAGCAGTGATCAATTCGTGATCGATACGCAGTATTTT; CDR3 protein: CASSSDQFVIDTQYF
J gene: TRBJ2-7; clone size: few; V gene: TRBV28; D gene: TRBD2; CDR3 DNA: TGTGCCAGCAGGGTTGGCGGGAGTGCTTACGAGCAGTACTTC; CDR3 protein: CASRVGGSAYEQYF
J gene: TRBJ2-3; clone size: many; V gene: TRBV6-2/TRBV6-3; D gene: NA; CDR3 DNA: TGTGCCAGCAGTTACTCGGGGGTAGATACGCAGTATTTT; CDR3 protein: CASSYSGVDTQYF
J gene: TRBJ1-3; clone size: few; V gene: TRBV20-1; D gene: NA; CDR3 DNA: TGCAGTGCTTTGGAATTAGAGGGGCTATCCTCGTCCGGAAACACCATATATTTT; CDR3 protein: CSALELEGLSSSGNTIYF
J gene: TRBJ2-2; clone size: NA; V gene: TRBV27; D gene: NA; CDR3 DNA: TGTGCCAGCAGTTTATCAACCCTAAGGAACACCGGGGAGCTGTTTTTT; CDR3 protein: CASSLSTLRNTGELFF
J gene: TRBJ2-1; clone size: few; V gene: TRBV28; D gene: NA; CDR3 DNA: TGTGCCAGCAGTGATTTCCGGGGCTTAGGGTTCTTC; CDR3 protein: CASSDFRGLGFF
J gene: TRBJ2-7; clone size: NA; V gene: TRBV10-3; D gene: TRBD1; CDR3 DNA: TGTGCCATCAGTGAGCCGACAGGGACAAGGAGTTTACCCAGCTCCTACGAGCAGTACTTC; CDR3 protein: CAISEPTGTRSLPSSYEQYF
J gene: TRBJ2-3; clone size: NA; V gene: TRBV20-1; D gene: NA; CDR3 DNA: TGCAGTGCTCAAGGAGTTCGCCTTTCGGATACGCAGTATTTT; CDR3 protein: CSAQGVRLSDTQYF